This T cell receptor beta chain was observed in a study of T-cell memory formation after mild COVID-19 (dated by TCRdb to about 2021). Background on the whole study: TCR sequence clusters from the two donors were largely donor specific. The cohort was made up of two young adult volunteers, one female and one male, who were previously healthy. Longitudinal TCRalpha and TCRbeta repertoire sequencing tracked T-cell clones expanding and contracting after mild COVID-19 in a couple of donors.

The reads were generated on an Illumina NovaSeq 6000. TCRalpha and TCRbeta cDNA libraries were constructed by 5'RACE with constant-segment primers, with sample barcodes and unique molecular identifiers being introduced. RNA was extracted from every sample with Trizol reagent. Libraries were amplified in two PCR steps, with a second sample barcode and Illumina TruSeq adapters added in the second step. The libraries were sequenced on an Illumina NovaSeq using 2 x 150 bp paired-end reads. As for the authors' bioinformatics: Demultiplexing of reads and collapsing into UMI-guided consensus sequences were performed with migec v1.2.7. Using mixcr v2.1.11, UMI consensuses were aligned to TRA and TRB V and J templates and then assembled into clonotypes. Clonotypes were classified as expanded or contracted when called significant by both edgeR and NoisET, with noise models trained on biological replicates. For edgeR calls, the thresholds were a false discovery rate-adjusted p below 0.01 and a log2 fold-change of 1. As an exploratory analysis of dynamics, max-normalized trajectories of the 1000 most abundant clonotypes were examined with PCA combined with hierarchical clustering. The CD4 or CD8 phenotype of responding clones was assigned using the separately sequenced CD4+ and CD8+ repertoires. The public reads were reprocessed in TCRdb via fastp at Q25 and MiXCR, keeping in-frame beta chains. Entries are consolidated by CDR3 protein sequence, retaining the most common genes and DNA. The V and J calls and clone size are TCRdb's, not the authors'. In this sample the table shows around 60,000 distinct CDR3 sequences, approximately 9.5% of which occur a single time. 1.2% of the sample rests with the top ten.

Ficoll-Paque density gradient centrifugation was used to isolate PBMCs. Via the germline V gene, CDR1 is SGHTA and CDR2 FQGNSA. The CDR3 contains 15 residues, cysteine and phenylalanine counted. Here the CDR3 DNA is all that survives: 45 bases in frame from base 1. At the junction V is shortened by 3 bases and J by 2 bases, with 14 bases in between. General conclusions and limits of the study: Contracting CD4+ clones appeared mostly in the CM and EM memory subsets, whereas CD8+ clones were enriched in EMRA. SARS-CoV-2 specificity was not confirmed for the second-wave clones peaking on day 37. The study included only a couple of mild cases, and larger cohorts that include severe cases with pre-infection samples were judged to be necessary. Some responding clones were detected in pre-infection memory, suggesting pre-existing cross-reactive memory T cells joined the SARS-CoV-2 response. Clones contracting from day 15 to 85 had balanced CD4/CD8 phenotypes, while a second wave expanding from day 15 to 37 was biased towards CD4+.

This clonotype appeared a few times. It lacks a known antigen. The record has no base qualities; no much larger clone is one base away. Material: PBMCs or a T cell subset sorted from them (not recorded which). This TCR derives from a man in his late teens or twenties who had mild COVID-19 (a few samples of this study predate the infection). The sample titles of this study are shuffled in the database, so cell type and time point are left out; the donor was told from shared clones. The sequence joins TRBV7-2 to TRBJ2-7; TRBD1 might be the D gene, on 5 matching bases. The DNA reads TGTGCCAGCAGCTTTCTGGCAGGGCTGACCTACGAGCAGTACTTC. This yields the protein CASSFLAGLTYEQYF.